This TCR beta chain emerged from a study of cytomegalovirus exposure and HLA in healthy donors. General study results and limits: There were about 160 TCR beta chains listed as cytomegalovirus-associated. Most TCR sequences were rare, but some public TCRs occurred in many donors.

It was with 60 Vbeta and 13 Jbeta primers that the PCR ran. The repertoire was sequenced with immunoSEQ multiplex PCR; TCRdb's copy has only in-frame clones and lacks some. Among more than 80,000 clones, 76% were seen once, and the ten largest hold around a fifth. This clone has a single count. Its specificity is not known. CDR3 size: 14 residues. Looked up from germline, CDR1 is SQVTM and CDR2 is ANQGSEA. Losses at the gene ends were 6 bases for V and 6 bases for J; bases not matched to a gene: 11. Sequences were obtained from PBMCs. V and J are TRBV29-1 and TRBJ2-4, with TRBD1 identical over 7 bases. This receptor was taken from a woman aged 55-69 years in good health and CMV-seropositive. CDR3 DNA: TGCAGCGTAACGACAGGGTCCTCCCCAAACATTCAGTACTTC. Translation gives CSVTTGSSPNIQYF. The variable domain in full, completed from reference TRBV29-1 and TRBJ2-4, reads SAVISQKPSRDICQRGTSLTIQCQVDSQVTMMFWYRQQPGQSLTLIATANQGSEATYESGFVIDKFPISRPNLTFSTLTVSNMSPEDSSIYLCSVTTGSSPNIQYFGAGTRLSVL.